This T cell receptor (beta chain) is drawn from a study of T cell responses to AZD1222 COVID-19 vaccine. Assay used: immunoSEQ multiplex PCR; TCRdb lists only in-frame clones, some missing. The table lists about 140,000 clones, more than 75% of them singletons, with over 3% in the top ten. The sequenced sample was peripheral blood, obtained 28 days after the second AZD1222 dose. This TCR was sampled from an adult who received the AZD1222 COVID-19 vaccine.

CDR3 loop: CASGRPTGRDEQYF. The CDR3 nucleotides read TGTGCCAGCGGAAGACCGACAGGGCGCGACGAGCAGTACTTC. The rearrangement links TRBV2 to TRBJ2-7; 7 bases fit TRBD1. With V trimmed by 8 bases and J by 5 bases, 12 bases remained unmatched. Germline V CDR1 and CDR2: SNHLY, FYNNEI. The CDR3 has 14 amino acids.